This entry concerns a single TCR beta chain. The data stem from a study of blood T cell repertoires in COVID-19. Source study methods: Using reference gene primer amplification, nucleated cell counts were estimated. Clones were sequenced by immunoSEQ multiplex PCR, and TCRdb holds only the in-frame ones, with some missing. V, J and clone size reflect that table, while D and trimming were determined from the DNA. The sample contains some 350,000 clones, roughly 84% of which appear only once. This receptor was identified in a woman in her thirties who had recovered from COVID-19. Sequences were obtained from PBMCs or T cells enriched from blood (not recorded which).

This CDR3 reads CATSDARTGGNQPQHF. DNA of the CDR3: TGTGCCACCAGTGACGCCCGGACAGGGGGAAATCAGCCCCAGCATTTT. The chain links TRBV24-1 to TRBJ1-5; 10 bases line up with TRBD1. The germline CDR1 and CDR2 sequences are KGHDR and SFDVKD. The CDR3 has 16 residues. V shed 4 bases, J shed 4 bases, and the junction held 6 bases outside the gene matches.